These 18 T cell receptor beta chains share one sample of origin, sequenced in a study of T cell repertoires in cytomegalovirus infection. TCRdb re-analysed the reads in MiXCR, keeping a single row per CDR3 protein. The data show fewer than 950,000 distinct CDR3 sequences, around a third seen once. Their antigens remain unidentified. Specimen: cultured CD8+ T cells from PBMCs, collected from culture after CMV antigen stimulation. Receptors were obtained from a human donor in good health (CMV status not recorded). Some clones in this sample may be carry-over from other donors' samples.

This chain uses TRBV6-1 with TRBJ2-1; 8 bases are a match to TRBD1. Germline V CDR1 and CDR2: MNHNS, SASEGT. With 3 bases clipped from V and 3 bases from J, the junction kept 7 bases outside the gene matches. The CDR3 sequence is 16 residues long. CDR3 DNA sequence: TGTGCCAGCAGTGAGACAGGGGACCAACACTACAATGAGCAGTTCTTC. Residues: CASSETGDQHYNEQFF.

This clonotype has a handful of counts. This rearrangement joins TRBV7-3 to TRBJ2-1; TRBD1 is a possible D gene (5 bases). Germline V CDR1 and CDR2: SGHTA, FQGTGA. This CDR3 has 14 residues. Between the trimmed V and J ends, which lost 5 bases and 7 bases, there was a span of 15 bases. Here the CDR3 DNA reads TGTGCCAGCAGCCTTCCAGGGCCCAAAAATGAGCAGTTCTTC. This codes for CASSLPGPKNEQFF. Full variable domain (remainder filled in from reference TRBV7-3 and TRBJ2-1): GAGVSQTPSNKVTEKGKYVELRCDPISGHTALYWYRQSLGQGPEFLIYFQGTGAADDSGLPNDRFFAVRPEGSVSTLKIQRTERGDSAVYLCASSLPGPKNEQFFGPGTRLTVL.

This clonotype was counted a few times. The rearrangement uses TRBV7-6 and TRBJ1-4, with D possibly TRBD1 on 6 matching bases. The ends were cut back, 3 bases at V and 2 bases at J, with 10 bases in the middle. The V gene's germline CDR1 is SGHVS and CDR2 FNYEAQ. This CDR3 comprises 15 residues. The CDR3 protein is CASSFSDRTNEKLFF. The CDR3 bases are TGTGCCAGCAGCTTTTCCGACAGGACTAATGAAAAACTGTTTTTT.

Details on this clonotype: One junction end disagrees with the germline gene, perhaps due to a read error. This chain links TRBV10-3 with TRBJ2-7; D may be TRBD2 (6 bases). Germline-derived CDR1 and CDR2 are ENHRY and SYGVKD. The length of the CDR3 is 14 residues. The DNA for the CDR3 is TGTGCCATCCGACTAGACCTAGTAGGCTACGAGCAGAACTTC. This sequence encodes CAIRLDLVGYEQNF.

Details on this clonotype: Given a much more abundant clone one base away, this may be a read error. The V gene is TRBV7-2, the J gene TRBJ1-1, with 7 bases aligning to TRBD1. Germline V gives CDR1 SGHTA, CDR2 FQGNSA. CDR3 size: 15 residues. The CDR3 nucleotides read TGTGTCAGCAGCCCAGGGGGGTGGATGAACACTGAAGCTTTCTTT. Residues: CVSSPGGWMNTEAFF.

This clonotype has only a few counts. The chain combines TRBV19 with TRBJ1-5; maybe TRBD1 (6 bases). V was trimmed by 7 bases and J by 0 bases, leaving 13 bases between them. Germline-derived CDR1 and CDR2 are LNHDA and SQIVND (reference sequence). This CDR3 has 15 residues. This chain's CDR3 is CASTWTEYSNQPQHF. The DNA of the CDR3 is TGTGCCAGTACATGGACAGAGTATAGCAATCAGCCCCAGCATTTT.

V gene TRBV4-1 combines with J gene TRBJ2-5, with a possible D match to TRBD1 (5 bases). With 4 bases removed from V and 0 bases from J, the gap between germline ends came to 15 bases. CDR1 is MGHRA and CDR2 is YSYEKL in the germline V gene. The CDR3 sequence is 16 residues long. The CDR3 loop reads CASSPIFGRDQETQYF. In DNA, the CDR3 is TGCGCCAGCAGCCCGATCTTCGGCAGGGACCAAGAGACCCAGTACTTC.

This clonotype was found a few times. The CDR3 DNA reads TGTGCCAGCAGCCCCCCGGGACATAAAGAGCAGTACGTC. Amino acid sequence: CASSPPGHKEQYV. The chain recombines TRBV7-2 with TRBJ2-7; D might be TRBD1 (6 bases). Trimming cost V 5 bases and J 7 bases, with 15 bases left between them. The CDR3 runs to 13 residues. The germline CDR1 and CDR2 sequences are SGHTA and FQGNSA.

The CDR3 spells CASSGLAGGTRTDTQYF. CDR3 bases: TGTGCCAGCAGCGGACTAGCGGGGGGGACCCGGACAGATACGCAGTATTTT. V usage is TRBV9 and J usage is TRBJ2-3, with TRBD2 matching 14 bases. The CDR3 consists of 17 residues. J was trimmed by 3 bases and V by 3 bases; bases with no gene match: 6. Per germline, CDR1 SGDLS and CDR2 YYNGEE.

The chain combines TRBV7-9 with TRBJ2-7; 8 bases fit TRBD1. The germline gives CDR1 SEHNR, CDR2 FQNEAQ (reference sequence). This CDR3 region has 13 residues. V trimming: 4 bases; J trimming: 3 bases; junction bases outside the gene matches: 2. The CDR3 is CASSWTGHYEQYF. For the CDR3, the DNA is TGTGCCAGCAGCTGGACAGGGCACTACGAGCAGTACTTC.

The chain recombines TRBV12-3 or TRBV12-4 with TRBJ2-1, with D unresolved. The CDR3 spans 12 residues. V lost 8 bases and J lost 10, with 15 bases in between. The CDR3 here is CASLLGLAEQFF. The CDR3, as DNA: TGTGCCAGCTTGCTGGGTCTCGCAGAGCAGTTCTTC.

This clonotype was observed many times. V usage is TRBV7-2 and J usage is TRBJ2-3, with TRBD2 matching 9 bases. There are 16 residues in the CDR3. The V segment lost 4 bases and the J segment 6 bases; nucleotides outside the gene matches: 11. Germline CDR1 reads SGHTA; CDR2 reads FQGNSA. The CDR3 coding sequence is TGTGCCAGCAGCTCCAGCGGGGGGTCCCGCCGGGATACGCAGTATTTT. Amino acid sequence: CASSSSGGSRRDTQYF.

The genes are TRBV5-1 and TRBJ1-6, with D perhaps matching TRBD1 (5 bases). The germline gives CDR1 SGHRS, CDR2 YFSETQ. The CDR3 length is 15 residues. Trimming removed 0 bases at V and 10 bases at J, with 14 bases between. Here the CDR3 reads CASSLANPDTSPLHF. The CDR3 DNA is TGCGCCAGCAGCTTGGCCAACCCGGACACGTCACCCCTCCACTTT.

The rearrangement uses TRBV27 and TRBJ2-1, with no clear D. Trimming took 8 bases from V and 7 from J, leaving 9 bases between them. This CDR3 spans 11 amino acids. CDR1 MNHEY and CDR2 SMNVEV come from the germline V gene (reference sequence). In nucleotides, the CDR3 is TGTGCCAGCGGTATAAGGAATGAGCAGTTCTTC. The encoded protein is CASGIRNEQFF.

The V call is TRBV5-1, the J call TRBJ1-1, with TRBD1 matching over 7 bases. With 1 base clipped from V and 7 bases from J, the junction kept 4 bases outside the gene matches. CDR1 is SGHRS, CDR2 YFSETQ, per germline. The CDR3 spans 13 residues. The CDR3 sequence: CASSLRRDSEAFF. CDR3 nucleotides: TGCGCCAGCAGCTTGCGCCGGGACAGTGAAGCTTTCTTT. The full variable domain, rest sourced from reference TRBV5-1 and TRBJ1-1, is KAGVTQTPRYLIKTRGQQVTLSCSPISGHRSVSWYQQTPGQGLQFLFEYFSETQRNKGNFPGRFSGRQFSNSRSEMNVSTLELGDSALYLCASSLRRDSEAFFGQGTRLTVV.

CDR3 amino acids: CANVGYKETQYF. The CDR3 coding sequence is TGTGCCAACGTGGGGTATAAAGAGACCCAGTACTTC. J is TRBJ2-5 and V is TRBV6-5, with D uncertain. V was clipped by 10 bases and J by 3 bases, with 12 bases between them. Germline CDR1 MNHEY, CDR2 SVGAGI. This CDR3 spans 12 amino acids.

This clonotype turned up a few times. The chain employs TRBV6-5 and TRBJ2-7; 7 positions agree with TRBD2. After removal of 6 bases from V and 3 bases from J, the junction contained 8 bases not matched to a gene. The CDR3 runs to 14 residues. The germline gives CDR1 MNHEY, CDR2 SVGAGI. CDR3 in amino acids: CASRGVSGFYEQYF. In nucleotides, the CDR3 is TGTGCCAGCAGGGGGGTTAGCGGGTTCTACGAGCAGTACTTC.

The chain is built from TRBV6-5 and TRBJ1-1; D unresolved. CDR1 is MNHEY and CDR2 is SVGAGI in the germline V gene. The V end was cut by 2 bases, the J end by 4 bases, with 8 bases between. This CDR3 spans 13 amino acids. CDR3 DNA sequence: TGTGCCAGCAGTTACGAGGTGGGCACTGAAGCTTTCTTT. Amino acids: CASSYEVGTEAFF.